This T cell receptor (beta chain) originates from a study of cytomegalovirus exposure and HLA in healthy donors. Study context: An early release of data contained about 85 million unique TCRs, which came from HLA-typed donors.

The CDR3 consists of 16 residues. Trimming shortened V by 5 bases and J by 0 bases, and 13 bases separated the two germline ends. Germline CDR1 reads MDHEN; CDR2 reads SYDVKM. 13 Jbeta primers and 60 Vbeta primers were used for the PCR. The assay was immunoSEQ multiplex PCR, and TCRdb's table has in-frame clones only and misses some. Among 250,000 or so clones listed, approximately 91% were seen once. The chain carries TRBV28 and TRBJ2-2; D might be TRBD1 (6 bases). This sequence was found in a girl aged 2 to 9 in good health and CMV-seronegative. The sequencing input was PBMCs. The CDR3 DNA sequence: TGTGCCAGCAGTACAACAGGGTGGGCGAACACCGGGGAGCTGTTTTTT. As protein: CASSTTGWANTGELFF. Full variable domain (outside the CDR3, taken from reference TRBV28 and TRBJ2-2): DVKVTQSSRYLVKRTGEKVFLECVQDMDHENMFWYRQDPGLGLRLIYFSYDVKMKEKGDIPEGYSVSREKKERFSLILESASTNQTSMYLCASSTTGWANTGELFFGEGSRLTVL.